The rows below give T cell receptor beta chains drawn from one sample of a study of OX40 agonist ivuxolimab in advanced cancers. Profiling relied on immunoSEQ multiplex PCR, and the TCRdb table lists in-frame clones only, not all of them. The profile covers about 58,000 clones, with 75% to 90% appearing a single time and less than 4% taken by the ten largest. The sample in question was CD4+ or CD8+ T cells sorted from blood, obtained in a trial of the OX40 agonist ivuxolimab. These TCRs come from an adult with an advanced solid tumor such as melanoma, head and neck, liver or kidney cancer. Both conserved end residues are part of each CDR3.

v_gene: TRBV5-1
len: 14
CDR3aa: CASSGANRQETQYF

v_gene: TRBV11-3
len: 15
CDR3aa: CASSQNTGANTEAFF

v_gene: TRBV28
len: 14
CDR3aa: CASSLVGPNQPQHF

v_gene: TRBV5-1
len: 13
CDR3aa: CASSFAGEETQYF

v_gene: TRBV6-6
len: 13
CDR3aa: CASSSGGVETQYF

v_gene: TRBV19
len: 13
CDR3aa: CASSIGGEKPQHF

v_gene: TRBV29-1
len: 16
CDR3aa: CSVEARKIGLSYGYTF

v_gene: TRBV28
len: 14
CDR3aa: CASSGGDLNTEAFF

v_gene: TRBV10-3
len: 16
CDR3aa: CAISGGTGRDNSPLHF

v_gene: TRBV4-1
len: 19
CDR3aa: CASSFLDTQLGRRNTEAFF

v_gene: TRBV6-6
len: 15
CDR3aa: CASSYSEGWNQPQHF

v_gene: TRBV28
len: 12
CDR3aa: CATTGTSYEQYF

v_gene: TRBV29-1
len: 11
CDR3aa: CSTDRAYEQYF

v_gene: TRBV6-5
len: 13
CDR3aa: CASSYSLNTEAFF

v_gene: TRBV5-4
len: 13
CDR3aa: CASSVDPNQPQHF

v_gene: TRBV9
len: 13
CDR3aa: CASSVNSRNTIYF

v_gene: TRBV28
len: 14
CDR3aa: CASSPGLAQETQYF